This passage covers 20 T cell receptor beta chains from one sample sequenced in a study of T cell repertoires in cytomegalovirus infection. TCRdb reanalysed the reads using MiXCR and keeps one entry per CDR3 protein. The data contain 380,000 or so distinct CDR3 sequences, about 34% of them singletons. Which antigens these TCRs recognize remains unknown. The sequencing used cultured PBMCs, collected from culture after CMV antigen stimulation. All receptors derive from a human donor in good health (CMV status not recorded). Some clones in this sample may be carry-over from other donors' samples.

This clonotype was seen a handful of times. This rearrangement joins TRBV7-2 to TRBJ2-7, with a tentative D call TRBD1 (6 bases). The CDR3 covers 14 residues. Trimming left V 5 bases short and J 3 bases short, with 14 bases between. Looked up from germline, CDR1 is SGHTA and CDR2 is FQGNSA. The CDR3 loop is CASSPDRVSYEQYV. CDR3 nucleotides: TGTGCCAGCAGCCCGGACAGAGTGAGCTACGAGCAGTACGTC.

This rearrangement joins TRBV19 to TRBJ1-1; a possible D gene is TRBD1 (6 bases). CDR1 LNHDA and CDR2 SQIVND come from the germline V gene (reference sequence). The V gene lost 7 bases and the J gene lost 4 bases, with 19 bases spanning the gap. This CDR3 is built from 15 residues. Written as DNA, the CDR3 is TGTGCCAGTAATCTACGCGGAGGGGGTGTCACTGAAGCTTTCTTT. Translating gives CASNLRGGGVTEAFF.

The V and J genes are TRBV6-2 or TRBV6-3 and TRBJ1-5; no firm D call. The germline V and J ends were trimmed by 3 bases and 6 bases, with 6 bases remaining between them. Germline loops: CDR1 MNHEY, CDR2 SVGEGT. The CDR3 runs 12 residues. This CDR3 is CASSYVGQPQHF. CDR3 DNA: TGTGCCAGCAGTTATGTTGGTCAGCCCCAGCATTTT.

About this clonotype: The junction departs from germline at one end; a sequencing error may be responsible. J is TRBJ2-3 and V is TRBV4-1, with D possibly TRBD2 on 6 matching bases. Germline V gene data show CDR1 as MGHRA and CDR2 as YSYEKL. CDR3 length: 16 amino acids. This CDR3 reads CASSQSGGAGTDTQYF. The CDR3 DNA reads TGTGCCAGCAGCCAATCCGGGGGAGCTGGCACAGATACGCAGTATTTT.

This rearrangement joins TRBV5-1 to TRBJ1-4, with unresolved D. The CDR3 is 13 residues long. In germline, CDR1 is SGHRS, CDR2 YFSETQ. V lost 3 bases to trimming and J lost 7 bases, with 10 bases between them. The CDR3 loop is CASSSYLPEKLFF. In DNA, the CDR3 is TGCGCCAGCAGCTCCTACCTCCCTGAAAAACTGTTTTTT.

This clonotype was detected only a few times. The chain uses TRBV7-8 and TRBJ1-5; no clear D gene. The CDR3 sequence is 13 residues long. The V and J ends lost 2 bases and 6 bases respectively, with 8 bases between them. Germline assignment: CDR1 SGHVS and CDR2 FQNEAQ. CDR3 in DNA: TGTGCCAGCAGCTTACGGGGTGGTCAGCCCCAGCATTTT. It codes for CASSLRGGQPQHF.

The chain links TRBV4-2 to TRBJ2-3; D is perhaps TRBD2 (6 bases). V was cut by 1 base and J by 3 bases, with 14 bases left in between. This CDR3 spans 16 amino acids. The germline CDR1 and CDR2 sequences are LGHNA and YNFKEQ. CDR3 in DNA: TGTGCCAGCAGCCAAGTCTTCGGCGGGACGACAGATACGCAGTATTTT. Amino acids: CASSQVFGGTTDTQYF.

The chain uses TRBV6-5 and TRBJ2-3; D call uncertain. CDR1 and CDR2 from the germline V gene are MNHEY and SVGAGI. Trimming removed 1 base from V and 5 bases from J, with 25 bases in between. This CDR3 has 19 residues. The CDR3 DNA reads TGTGCCAGCAGTTACTTTGCCGGAGACCAGGTGAATGGGCTAGATACGCAGTATTTT. Translation gives CASSYFAGDQVNGLDTQYF.

This clonotype was observed a handful of times. This chain connects TRBV6-5 to TRBJ2-7, with 8 bases identical to TRBD2. V lost 0 bases, J lost 0 bases, and 4 bases stayed unmatched. Germline values: CDR1 MNHEY, CDR2 SVGAGI. This CDR3 region has 16 residues. CDR3 sequence reads: CASSYSSSGTSYEQYF. The CDR3 DNA reads as TGTGCCAGCAGTTACTCGAGTAGCGGGACCTCCTACGAGCAGTACTTC.

The chain recombines TRBV19 with TRBJ1-5; the D gene is possibly TRBD1 (6 bases). V shed 9 bases and J shed 2 bases, with 14 bases lying between them. The CDR3 length is 14 residues. Per the germline V gene, CDR1 is LNHDA and CDR2 is SQIVND (reference sequence). CDR3: CASQRQVGNQPQHF. The CDR3 coding sequence is TGTGCCAGCCAAAGACAGGTCGGCAATCAGCCCCAGCATTTT.

This clonotype has just one count. The chain is built from TRBV10-3 and TRBJ2-1, with TRBD2 identical over 9 bases. This CDR3 contains 14 residues. The J segment lost 7 bases and the V segment lost 4 bases, leaving 5 bases of the junction unmatched. Germline-derived CDR1 and CDR2 are ENHRY and SYGVKD. CDR3 in amino acids: CAISVAGAPNEQFF. The CDR3 coding sequence is TGTGCCATCAGTGTAGCGGGAGCCCCGAATGAGCAGTTCTTC.

The rearrangement joins TRBV27 to TRBJ1-1; 9 positions agree with TRBD1. The CDR3 sequence is 14 residues long. V lost 7 bases to trimming and J lost 7 bases; unmatched junction nucleotides: 10. The germline V gene has CDR1 MNHEY and CDR2 SMNVEV (reference sequence). The CDR3 sequence: CASKYGTGSLEAFF. The CDR3 nucleotides read TGTGCCAGCAAGTATGGGACAGGGAGTCTTGAAGCTTTCTTT.

There are many counts of this clonotype. The V gene is TRBV7-2, the J gene TRBJ1-1; D call uncertain. The CDR3 is 14 amino acids. The germline CDR1 and CDR2 sequences are SGHTA and FQGNSA. Trimming took 5 bases from V and 1 from J, leaving 11 bases between them. Written as DNA, the CDR3 is TGTGCCAGCAGCCCCAGCCCGGGGAACACTGAAGCTTTCTTT. Protein sequence: CASSPSPGNTEAFF.

The rearrangement links TRBV18 to TRBJ2-1; 7 bases are a match to TRBD2. CDR1 is KGHSH, CDR2 LQKENI, per germline. The length of the CDR3 is 16 residues. V shed 1 base, J shed 3 bases, and the junction held 6 bases outside the gene matches. CDR3 sequence (DNA): TGTGCCAGCTCACCACTGGGCGGGAGTGTCTACAATGAGCAGTTCTTC. It is translated as CASSPLGGSVYNEQFF.

This clonotype was recorded only once. CDR3 region: CASARQVTEAFF. The CDR3 DNA follows: TGTGCCAGTGCCAGACAGGTCACTGAAGCTTTCTTT. J is TRBJ1-1 and V is TRBV12-3 or TRBV12-4, with a possible D match to TRBD1 (6 bases). The CDR3 is 12 amino acids. The V and J ends lost 9 bases and 4 bases respectively, with 12 bases between them.

The gene calls are TRBV7-2 and TRBJ1-1; no firm D call. CDR1 is SGHTA, CDR2 FQGNSA, per germline. Between the trimmed V and J ends, which lost 1 base and 3 bases, there was a span of 18 bases. CDR3 size: 17 residues. The DNA for the CDR3 is TGTGCCAGCAGCTTAGAGAGTCCGGTCGGCCGGGACACTGAAGCTTTCTTT. Amino acids: CASSLESPVGRDTEAFF.

This clonotype was recorded once. V usage is TRBV5-1 and J usage is TRBJ2-1; the D gene is possibly TRBD1 (6 bases). The CDR3 is 20 amino acids. Looked up from germline, CDR1 is SGHRS and CDR2 is YFSETQ. V lost 2 bases and J 0 bases, leaving 24 bases between the germline ends. The CDR3 here is CASSFHREFRGRSSYNEQFF. The CDR3 nucleotides read TGCGCCAGCAGCTTTCACAGGGAGTTCCGTGGCCGAAGCTCCTACAATGAGCAGTTCTTC.

The chain recombines TRBV20-1 with TRBJ2-3, with D perhaps matching TRBD1 or TRBD2 (6 bases each). The CDR3 extends over 15 amino acids. The germline gives CDR1 DFQATT, CDR2 SNEGSKA (reference sequence). Trimming took 0 bases from V and 5 from J, leaving 15 bases between them. For the CDR3, the DNA is TGCAGTGCTAGAGATTCGGGGGCTGGTCAAGATACGCAGTATTTT. Amino acid sequence: CSARDSGAGQDTQYF.

This clonotype has more than one count but fewer than ten. The genes are TRBV15 and TRBJ2-1; D perhaps matches TRBD2 (6 bases). CDR1 LNHNV and CDR2 YYDKDF come from the germline V gene (reference sequence). CDR3 length equals 16 residues. The V end was cut by 5 bases, the J end by 1 base, with 15 bases between. DNA of the CDR3: TGTGCCACCAGCTTTTCTAGCGTAACGTCCTACAATGAGCAGTTCTTC. It codes for CATSFSSVTSYNEQFF.

The rearrangement uses TRBV6-2 or TRBV6-3 and TRBJ2-3; TRBD2 agrees at 8 bases. V gave up 7 bases and J gave up 6 bases; unmatched junction bases: 9. The CDR3 is made up of 14 amino acids. Germline-derived CDR1 and CDR2 are MNHEY and SVGEGT. DNA for the CDR3: TGTGCCAGCACCTACAGCGGGAGTAAGGATACGCAGTATTTT. It encodes CASTYSGSKDTQYF.